This T cell receptor (beta chain) was retrieved from a study of T-cell memory formation after mild COVID-19. Notes on the study in general: Clones shrinking from day 15 to 85 showed even CD4/CD8 mixes; later expanders tilted CD4+.

This clonotype occurred a few times. What it recognizes is unknown. With 7 bases removed from V and 1 base from J, the gap between germline ends came to 11 bases. The length of the CDR3 is 13 residues. Germline CDR1 reads LNHDA; CDR2 reads SQIVND (reference sequence). MiXCR was run by TCRdb on the 5' RACE reads, yielding one entry per CDR3 protein. This sample has 380,000 or so distinct CDR3 sequences, with approximately 13% found just once. V gene TRBV19 combines with J gene TRBJ2-7; D not certain. The sample taken for sequencing was PBMCs or a T cell subset sorted from them (not recorded which). This clonotype was sampled from a man between 18 and 35 years old who had mild COVID-19 (a few samples of this study predate the infection). Cell type and time point are not known. CDR3 amino acids: CASNVDPSYEQYF. The CDR3 region has the DNA TGTGCCAGTAATGTCGACCCGTCCTACGAGCAGTACTTC.